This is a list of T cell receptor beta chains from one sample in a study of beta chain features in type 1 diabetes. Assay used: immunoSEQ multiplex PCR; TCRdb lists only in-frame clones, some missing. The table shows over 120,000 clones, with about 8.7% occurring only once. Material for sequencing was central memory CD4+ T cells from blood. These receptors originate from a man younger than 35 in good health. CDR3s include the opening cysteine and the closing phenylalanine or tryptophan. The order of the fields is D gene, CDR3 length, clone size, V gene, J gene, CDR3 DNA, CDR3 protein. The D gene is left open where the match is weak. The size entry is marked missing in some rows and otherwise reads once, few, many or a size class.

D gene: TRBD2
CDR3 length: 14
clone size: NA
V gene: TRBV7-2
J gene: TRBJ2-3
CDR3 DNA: TGTGCCAGCAGCGTCGGGACTAGCGGGGGGGCAGAGTATTTT
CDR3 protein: CASSVGTSGGAEYF

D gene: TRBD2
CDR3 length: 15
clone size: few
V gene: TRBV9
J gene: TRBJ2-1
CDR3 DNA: TGTGCCAGCAGCGTAGCAGCGGGGATGTACAATGAGCAGTTCTTC
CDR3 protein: CASSVAAGMYNEQFF

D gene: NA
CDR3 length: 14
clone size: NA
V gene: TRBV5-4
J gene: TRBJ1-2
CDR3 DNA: TGTGCCAGCAGCTTGGCCGGGGGTGACTATGGCTACACCTTC
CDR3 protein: CASSLAGGDYGYTF

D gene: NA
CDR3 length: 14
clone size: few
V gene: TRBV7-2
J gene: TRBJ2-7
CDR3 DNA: TGTGCCAGCAGCTTAGCGGGGGCCGGGCACGAGCAGTACTTC
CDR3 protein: CASSLAGAGHEQYF

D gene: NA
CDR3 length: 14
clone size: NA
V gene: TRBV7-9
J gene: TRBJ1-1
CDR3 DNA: TGTGCCAGCAGAATGACAGGAGAGAACACTGAAGCTTTCTTT
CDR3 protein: CASRMTGENTEAFF

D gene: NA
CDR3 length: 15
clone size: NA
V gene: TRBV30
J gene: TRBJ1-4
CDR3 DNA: TGTGCCTGGACTGAAGCCCGAGGGAGGGATGAAAAACTGTTTTTT
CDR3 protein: CAWTEARGRDEKLFF

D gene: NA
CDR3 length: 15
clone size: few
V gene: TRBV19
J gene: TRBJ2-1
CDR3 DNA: TGTGCCAGTAGTCCCCGCCGGGGTCCCTACAATGAGCAGTTCTTC
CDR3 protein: CASSPRRGPYNEQFF

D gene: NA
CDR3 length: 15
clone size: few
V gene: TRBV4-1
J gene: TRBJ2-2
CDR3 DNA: TGCGCCAGCAGCCAAGATCACAGGGTTTTCGGGGAGCTGTTTTTT
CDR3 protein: CASSQDHRVFGELFF

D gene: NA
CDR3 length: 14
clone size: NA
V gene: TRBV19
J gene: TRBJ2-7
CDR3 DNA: TGTGCCAGTAGTATAGGACTAGGGCTCTACGAGCAGTACTTC
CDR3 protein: CASSIGLGLYEQYF

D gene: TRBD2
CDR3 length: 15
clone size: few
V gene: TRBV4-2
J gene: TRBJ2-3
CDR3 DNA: TGTGCCAGCAGCTTGGATCTAGCGGGCACAGATACGCAGTATTTT
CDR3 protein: CASSLDLAGTDTQYF

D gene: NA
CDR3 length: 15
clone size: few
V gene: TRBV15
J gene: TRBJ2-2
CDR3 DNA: TGTGCCACCAGCAGAGATCAGGGGAACACCGGGGAGCTGTTTTTT
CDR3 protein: CATSRDQGNTGELFF

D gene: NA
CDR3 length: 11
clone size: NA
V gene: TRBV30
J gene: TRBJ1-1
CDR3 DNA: TGTGCCTGGAATGATCGCCTCGGAGCTTTCTTT
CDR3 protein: CAWNDRLGAFF

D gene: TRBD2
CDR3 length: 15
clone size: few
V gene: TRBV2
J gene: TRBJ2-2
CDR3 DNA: TGTGCCAGCAGGCCGGGACTAGCATACTCCGGGGAGCTGTTTTTT
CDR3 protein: CASRPGLAYSGELFF

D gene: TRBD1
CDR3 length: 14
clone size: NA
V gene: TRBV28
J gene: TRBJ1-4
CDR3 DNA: TGTGCCAGCAGCTTGGGACAGGGGAGTGAAAAACTGTTTTTT
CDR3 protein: CASSLGQGSEKLFF

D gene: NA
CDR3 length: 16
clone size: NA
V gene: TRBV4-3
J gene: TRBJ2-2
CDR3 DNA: TGCGCCAGCAGCCAAAGGCCTGCTAGAGACACCGGGGAGCTGTTTTTT
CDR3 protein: CASSQRPARDTGELFF

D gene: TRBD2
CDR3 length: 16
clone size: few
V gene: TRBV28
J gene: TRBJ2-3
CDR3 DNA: TGTGCCAGCAGTTCCCCAGGCGGGGGGGCTAGGGATACGCAGTATTTT
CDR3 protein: CASSSPGGGARDTQYF

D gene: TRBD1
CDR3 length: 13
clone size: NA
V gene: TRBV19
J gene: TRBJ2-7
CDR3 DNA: TGTGCCAGTAGAGGGACAGACACCTACGAGCAGTACTTC
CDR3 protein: CASRGTDTYEQYF

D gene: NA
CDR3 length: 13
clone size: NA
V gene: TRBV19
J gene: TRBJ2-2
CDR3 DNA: TGTGCCAGTAGACCTCAGGGTGCCGGGGAGCTGTTTTTT
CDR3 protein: CASRPQGAGELFF

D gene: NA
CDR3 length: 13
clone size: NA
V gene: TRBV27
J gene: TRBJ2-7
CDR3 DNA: TGTGCCAGCAGTCTCGAGCATGTGAGCGAGCAGTACTTC
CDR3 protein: CASSLEHVSEQYF

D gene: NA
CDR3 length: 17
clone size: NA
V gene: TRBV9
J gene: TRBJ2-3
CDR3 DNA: TGTGCCAGCAGCGTAGGCGGGACGACCCGGCTCACAGATACGCAGTATTTT
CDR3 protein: CASSVGGTTRLTDTQYF

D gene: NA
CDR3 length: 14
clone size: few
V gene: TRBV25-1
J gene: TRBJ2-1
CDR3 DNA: TGTGCCAGCAGTGCACAGGGTGACCCACGGGAGCAGTTCTTC
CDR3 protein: CASSAQGDPREQFF

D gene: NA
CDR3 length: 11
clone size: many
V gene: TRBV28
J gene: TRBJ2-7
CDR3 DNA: TGTGCCAGCAGTTTTAGCTACGAGCAGTACTTC
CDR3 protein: CASSFSYEQYF

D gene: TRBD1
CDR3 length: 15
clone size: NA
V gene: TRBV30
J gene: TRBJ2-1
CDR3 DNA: TGTGCCTGGACGAGGAGACAGGGGGCCTACAATGAGCAGTTCTTC
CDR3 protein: CAWTRRQGAYNEQFF

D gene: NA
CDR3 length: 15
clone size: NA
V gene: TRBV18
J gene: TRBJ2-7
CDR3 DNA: TGTGCCAGCTCACCACAGGGAGCCCTTGACTACGAGCAGTACTTC
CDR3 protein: CASSPQGALDYEQYF

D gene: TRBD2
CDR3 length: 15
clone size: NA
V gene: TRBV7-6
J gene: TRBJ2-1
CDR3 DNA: TGTGCCAGCAGCCCGACTAGCGAAACCTACAATGAGCAGTTCTTC
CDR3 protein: CASSPTSETYNEQFF

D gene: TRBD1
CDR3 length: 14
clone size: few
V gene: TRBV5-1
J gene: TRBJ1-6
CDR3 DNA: TGCGCCAGCAGAGGGACAGAGCTTAATTCACCCCTCCACTTT
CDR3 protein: CASRGTELNSPLHF

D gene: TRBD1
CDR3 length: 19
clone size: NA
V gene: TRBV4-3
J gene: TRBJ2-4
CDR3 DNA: TGCGCCAGCAGCCAAGACGACGGGACAGGGCCACTAGCCAAAAACATTCAGTACTTC
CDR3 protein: CASSQDDGTGPLAKNIQYF

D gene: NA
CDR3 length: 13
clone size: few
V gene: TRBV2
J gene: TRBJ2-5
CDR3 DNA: TGTGCCAGCAGTGAAGACAGCCAAGAGACCCAGTACTTC
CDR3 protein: CASSEDSQETQYF

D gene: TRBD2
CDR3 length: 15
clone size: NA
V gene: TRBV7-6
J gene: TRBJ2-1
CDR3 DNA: TGTGCCAGCAGCCAGGCCGGGACTAGAAGAACTGAGCAGTTCTTC
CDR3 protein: CASSQAGTRRTEQFF

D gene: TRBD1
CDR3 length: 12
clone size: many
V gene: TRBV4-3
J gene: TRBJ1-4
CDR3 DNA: TGCGCCAGCAGCCGAGACAGGGGGAAACTGTTTTTT
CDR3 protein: CASSRDRGKLFF

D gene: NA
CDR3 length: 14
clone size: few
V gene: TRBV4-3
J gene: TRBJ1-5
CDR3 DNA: TGCGCCAGCAGCCAAGATGGGAGGAATCAGCCCCAGCATTTT
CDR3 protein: CASSQDGRNQPQHF

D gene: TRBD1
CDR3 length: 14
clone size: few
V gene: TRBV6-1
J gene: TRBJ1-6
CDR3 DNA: TGTGCCAGCAGTGAGGGGACAGGGGGCTCACCCCTCCACTTT
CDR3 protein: CASSEGTGGSPLHF

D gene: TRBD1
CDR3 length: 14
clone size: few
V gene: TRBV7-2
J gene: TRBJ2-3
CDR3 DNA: TGTGCCAGCAGCTTTCGGACAGGGGCAGATACGCAGTATTTT
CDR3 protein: CASSFRTGADTQYF

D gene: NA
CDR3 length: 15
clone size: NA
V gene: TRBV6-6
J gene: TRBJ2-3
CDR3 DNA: TGTGCCAGCAGTTACCGAGGGCCTCCCACAGATACGCAGTATTTT
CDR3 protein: CASSYRGPPTDTQYF

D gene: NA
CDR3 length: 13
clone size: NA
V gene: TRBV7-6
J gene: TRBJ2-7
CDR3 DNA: TGTGCCAGCAGCTTATTTGGGGGGTTCGAGCAGTACTTC
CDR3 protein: CASSLFGGFEQYF

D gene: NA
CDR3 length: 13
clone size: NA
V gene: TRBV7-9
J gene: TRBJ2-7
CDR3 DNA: TGTGCCAGCAGTAAAACAGATCCCTACGAGCAGTACTTC
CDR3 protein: CASSKTDPYEQYF

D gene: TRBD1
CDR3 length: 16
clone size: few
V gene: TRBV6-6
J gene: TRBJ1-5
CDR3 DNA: TGTGCCAGCAGTTACCCCTCTGGACAGGGGGATCAGCCCCAGCATTTT
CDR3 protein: CASSYPSGQGDQPQHF

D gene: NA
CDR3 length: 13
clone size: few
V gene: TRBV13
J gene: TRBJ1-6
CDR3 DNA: TGTGCCAGCAGCATCTGGACAGTATCACCCCTCCACTTT
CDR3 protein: CASSIWTVSPLHF

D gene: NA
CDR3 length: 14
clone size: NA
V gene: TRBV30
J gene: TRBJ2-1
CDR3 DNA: TGTGCCTGGAACGACTCCCCTGCCATCCATGAGCAGTTCTTC
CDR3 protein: CAWNDSPAIHEQFF

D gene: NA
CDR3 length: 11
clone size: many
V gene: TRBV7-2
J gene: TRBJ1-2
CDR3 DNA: TGTGCCAGCGATCGAGGGTATGGCTACACCTTC
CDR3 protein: CASDRGYGYTF

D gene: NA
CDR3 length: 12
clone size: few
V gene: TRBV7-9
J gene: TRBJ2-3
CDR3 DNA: TGTGCCAGCAGCTTAAATCTAGATACGCAGTATTTT
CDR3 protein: CASSLNLDTQYF

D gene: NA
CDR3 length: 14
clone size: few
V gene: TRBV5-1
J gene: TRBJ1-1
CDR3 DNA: TGCGCCAGCAGCTTAATCGGAGAGAACACTGAAGCTTTCTTT
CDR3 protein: CASSLIGENTEAFF

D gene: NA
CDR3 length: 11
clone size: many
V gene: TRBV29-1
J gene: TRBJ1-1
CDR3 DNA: TGCAGCACCTTCCAGGTGACTGAAGCTTTCTTT
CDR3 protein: CSTFQVTEAFF

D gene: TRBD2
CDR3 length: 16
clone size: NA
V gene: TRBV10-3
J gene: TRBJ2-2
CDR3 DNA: TGTGCCATCAGTGGGACAGCGGGGGAGGGGACCGGGGAGCTGTTTTTT
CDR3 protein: CAISGTAGEGTGELFF

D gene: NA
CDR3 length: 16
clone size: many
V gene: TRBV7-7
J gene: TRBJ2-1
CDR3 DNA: TGTGCCAGCAGCTTAGACGGGTCGAGCTCCTACAATGAGCAGTTCTTC
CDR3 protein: CASSLDGSSSYNEQFF

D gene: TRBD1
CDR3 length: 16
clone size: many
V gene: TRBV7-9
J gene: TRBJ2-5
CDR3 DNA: TGTGCCAGCAGCCCGCTCGGACAGGGGGGTTTGGAGACCCAGTACTTC
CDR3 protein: CASSPLGQGGLETQYF

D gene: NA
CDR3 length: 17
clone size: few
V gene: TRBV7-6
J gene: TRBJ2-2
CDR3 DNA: TGTGCCAGCAGCCCCCGAGGAGGGGGCGAGGGCACCGGGGAGCTGTTTTTT
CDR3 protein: CASSPRGGGEGTGELFF

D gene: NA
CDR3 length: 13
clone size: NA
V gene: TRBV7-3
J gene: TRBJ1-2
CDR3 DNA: TGTGCCAGCAGCCACGGGGGGGGTAAAGGCTACACCTTC
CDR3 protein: CASSHGGGKGYTF

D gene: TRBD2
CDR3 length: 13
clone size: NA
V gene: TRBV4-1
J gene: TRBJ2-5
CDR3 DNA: TGCGCCAGCAGCGCTAGCGGGGAAGAGACCCAGTACTTC
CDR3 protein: CASSASGEETQYF

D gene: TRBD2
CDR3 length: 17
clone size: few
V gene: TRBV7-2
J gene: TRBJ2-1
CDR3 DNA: TGTGCCAGCAGCACTCCCGGGAGCCAGCGGGGTTACCTTGGGCAGTTCTTC
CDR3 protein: CASSTPGSQRGYLGQFF